Sequencing of this T cell receptor (beta chain) was carried out in a study of cytomegalovirus exposure and HLA in healthy donors. Primers: 60 Vbeta forward and 13 Jbeta reverse. Profiled with immunoSEQ multiplex PCR; TCRdb holds only in-frame clones, not every one. The table shows approximately 200,000 clones, with almost 85% occurring only once. General study findings and limits: The authors later linked a missense DCLRE1C variant to TCR beta V- and J-gene trimming.

Comment on this clone: Its matching antigen is unknown.

The CDR3 is made up of 18 amino acids. Trimming stripped 3 bases from V and 1 base from J, with 16 bases between. Germline loops: CDR1 LNHDA, CDR2 SQIVND (reference sequence). The chain uses TRBV19 and TRBJ2-6; D possibly corresponds to TRBD1 (5 bases). Material for sequencing was PBMCs. The origin of this receptor is a woman aged 50 to 60 in good health and CMV-seronegative. DNA of the CDR3: TGTGCCAGTAGTATTTCCACACAGGCCCTTTCTGGGGCCAACGTCCTGACTTTC. Protein: CASSISTQALSGANVLTF.